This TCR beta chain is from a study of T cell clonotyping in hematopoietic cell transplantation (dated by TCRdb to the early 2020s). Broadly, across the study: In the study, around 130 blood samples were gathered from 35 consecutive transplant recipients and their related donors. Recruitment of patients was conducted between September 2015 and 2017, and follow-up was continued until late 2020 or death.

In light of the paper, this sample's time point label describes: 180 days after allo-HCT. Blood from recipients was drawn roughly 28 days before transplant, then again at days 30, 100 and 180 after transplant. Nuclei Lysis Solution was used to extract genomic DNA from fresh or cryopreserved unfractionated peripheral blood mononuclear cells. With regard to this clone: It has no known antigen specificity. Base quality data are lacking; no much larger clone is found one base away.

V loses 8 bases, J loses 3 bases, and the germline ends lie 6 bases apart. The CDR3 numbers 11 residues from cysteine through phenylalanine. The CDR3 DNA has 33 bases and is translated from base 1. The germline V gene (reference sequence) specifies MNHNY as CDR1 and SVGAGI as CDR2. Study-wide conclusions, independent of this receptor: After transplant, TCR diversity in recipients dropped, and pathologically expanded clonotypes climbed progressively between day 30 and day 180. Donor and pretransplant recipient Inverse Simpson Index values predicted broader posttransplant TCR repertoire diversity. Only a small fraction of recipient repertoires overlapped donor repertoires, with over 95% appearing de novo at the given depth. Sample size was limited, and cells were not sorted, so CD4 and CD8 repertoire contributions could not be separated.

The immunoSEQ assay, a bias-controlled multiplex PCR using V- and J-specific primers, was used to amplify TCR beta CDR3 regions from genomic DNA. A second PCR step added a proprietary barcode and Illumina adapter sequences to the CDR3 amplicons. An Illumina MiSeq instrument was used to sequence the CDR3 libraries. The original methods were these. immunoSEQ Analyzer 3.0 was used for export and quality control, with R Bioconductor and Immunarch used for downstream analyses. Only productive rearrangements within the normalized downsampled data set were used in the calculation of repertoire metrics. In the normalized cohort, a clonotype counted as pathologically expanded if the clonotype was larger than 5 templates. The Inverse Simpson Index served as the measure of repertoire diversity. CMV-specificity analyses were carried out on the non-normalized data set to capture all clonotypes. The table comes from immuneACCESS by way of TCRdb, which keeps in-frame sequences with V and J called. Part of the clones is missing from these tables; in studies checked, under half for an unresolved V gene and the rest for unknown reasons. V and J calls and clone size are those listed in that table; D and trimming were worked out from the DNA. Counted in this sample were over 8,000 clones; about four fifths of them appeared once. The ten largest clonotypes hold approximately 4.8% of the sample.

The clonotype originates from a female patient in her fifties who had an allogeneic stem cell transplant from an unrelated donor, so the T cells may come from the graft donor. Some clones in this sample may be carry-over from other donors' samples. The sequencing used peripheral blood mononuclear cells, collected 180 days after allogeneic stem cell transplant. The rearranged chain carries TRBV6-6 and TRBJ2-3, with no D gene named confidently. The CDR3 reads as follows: CASAVTDTQYF. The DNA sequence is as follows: TGTGCCAGCGCCGTGACAGATACGCAGTATTTT.